A selection of T cell receptor beta chains follows, all from one sample in a study of blood T cell repertoires in COVID-19. Libraries were prepared by immunoSEQ multiplex PCR; TCRdb keeps only in-frame clonotypes and omits some of them. The sample includes about 300,000 clones, about 84% of them seen just once. Sequenced input: peripheral blood. All receptors come from a woman between 45 and 60 years old with acute or convalescent COVID-19. The CDR3 runs from the conserved cysteine through the conserved F or W.

V	J	CDR3
TRBV15	TRBJ2-5	CATSRGYPSQSAGETQYF
TRBV5-1	TRBJ2-1	CASSLELSEYNEQFF
TRBV5-8	TRBJ1-4	CASSWAPTGANEKLFF
TRBV5-1	TRBJ2-1	CASSPDYNEQFF
TRBV3-1/TRBV3-2	TRBJ2-3	CASSQDREVLVGECPTDTQYF
TRBV28	TRBJ2-7	CASSFSGPYEQYF
TRBV6-2/TRBV6-3	TRBJ2-4	CASSGGPNIQYF
TRBV28	TRBJ1-2	CASSLDQGRTYGYTF
TRBV7-3	TRBJ2-7	CASSLGQGSSYEQYF
TRBV27	TRBJ1-2	CASSLSTGGWGYTF
TRBV18	TRBJ1-4	CASSPPGQGYEKLFF
TRBV30	TRBJ1-4	CASPGGTNEKLFF
TRBV2	TRBJ1-3	CATQGNSGNTIYF
TRBV19	TRBJ2-1	CASTTTAQLAGELNEQFF
TRBV28	TRBJ2-3	CASSGFSGRAPTDTQYF
TRBV5-1	TRBJ2-5	CASSLQGQGQETQYF
TRBV28	TRBJ2-1	CASRKPSGDRVSNEQFF
TRBV6-2/TRBV6-3	TRBJ2-5	CASSYGLAGSDPETQYF
TRBV2	TRBJ2-7	CATRDRGYEQYF
TRBV6-1	TRBJ1-1	CAIQTVMTNTEAFF
TRBV27	TRBJ1-6	CASSPFNSPLHF
TRBV28	TRBJ2-7	CASSLSAGISYEQYF
TRBV7-9	TRBJ1-3	CASSDRGRRGNTIYF
TRBV28	TRBJ1-2	CATSGGNYGYTF
TRBV7-3	TRBJ2-3	CASSTLGGRADTQYF
TRBV30	TRBJ1-2	CAWSIESNYGYTF
TRBV24-1	TRBJ1-2	CATSDLNGGPYGYTF